The 24 T cell receptor beta chains reported below all come from one sample, sequenced in a study of shared clonotypes between healthy human individuals. Terminally differentiated effector memory CD45RA+ cells were excluded from the naive CD8 cells, which were CD45RO-negative and positively selected for CCR7. Some clones are missing from TCRdb's copy, which holds only in-frame ones; the method was immunoSEQ multiplex PCR. The table has hundreds of thousands of clones, around 96% seen once; the top ten hold over 0.2%. Sequences were obtained from naive CD8+ T cells sorted from blood. The receptors shown here come from a man aged 30-40 years in good health.

DNA for the CDR3: TGTGCCAGCAGTTTATTCGGACAGGTGGGGGTCGGTGGCTATGGCTACACCTTC. Protein: CASSLFGQVGVGGYGYTF. J is TRBJ1-2 and V is TRBV27, with 7 bases lining up with TRBD1. This CDR3 is 18 amino acids long. CDR1 and CDR2 (germline): MNHEY, SMNVEV (reference sequence). The V and J ends lost 1 base and 4 bases, in that order; junction bases with no gene match: 15.

The chain couples TRBV25-1 to TRBJ2-1; D tentatively reads TRBD1 or TRBD2 (5 bases each). CDR3 length: 15 residues. Trimming left V 5 bases short and J 5 bases short, with 16 bases between. Germline-derived CDR1 and CDR2 are MGHDK and SYGVNS. The CDR3 sequence: CASSSPWGTNNEQFF. For the CDR3, the DNA is TGTGCCAGCAGTTCCCCCTGGGGGACGAACAATGAGCAGTTCTTC.

A remark on this clone: Other DNA sequences in this sample translate to the same CDR3. The V gene is TRBV9, the J gene TRBJ2-7, with 7 bases aligning to TRBD1. Trimming took 0 bases from V and 0 from J; bases not matched to a gene: 3. The CDR3 is made up of 15 amino acids. Germline V lookup: CDR1 SGDLS, CDR2 YYNGEE. The CDR3 coding sequence is TGTGCCAGCAGCGTAGCCGGGACAGCCTCCTACGAGCAGTACTTC. It encodes CASSVAGTASYEQYF.

V is TRBV7-9 and J is TRBJ2-1; weak D call: TRBD1 (5 bases). V was clipped by 5 bases and J by 0 bases, with 14 bases between them. Germline V gene data show CDR1 as SEHNR and CDR2 as FQNEAQ (reference sequence). The CDR3 contains 16 residues. In DNA form, the CDR3 reads TGTGCCAGCAGCCGAGGCCAGGGAAGCTCCTACAATGAGCAGTTCTTC. This sequence encodes CASSRGQGSSYNEQFF.

The chain is built from TRBV28 and TRBJ2-7, with 10 bases fitting TRBD1. CDR3 length equals 18 residues. J lost 3 bases, V lost 6 bases, and 17 bases had no gene match. Germline-derived CDR1 and CDR2 are MDHEN and SYDVKM. The CDR3 sequence: CASSDMGRAGTGDYEQYF. The DNA of the CDR3 is TGTGCCAGCAGCGATATGGGTAGAGCCGGGACAGGGGACTACGAGCAGTACTTC. Full variable domain (missing parts from reference TRBV28 and TRBJ2-7): DVKVTQSSRYLVKRTGEKVFLECVQDMDHENMFWYRQDPGLGLRLIYFSYDVKMKEKGDIPEGYSVSREKKERFSLILESASTNQTSMYLCASSDMGRAGTGDYEQYFGPGTRLTVT.

The rearrangement uses TRBV4-1 and TRBJ2-3, with TRBD1 matching over 8 bases. Germline assignment: CDR1 MGHRA and CDR2 YSYEKL. After removal of 2 bases from V and 4 bases from J, the junction contained 8 bases not matched to a gene. The CDR3 covers 16 residues. CDR3 region: CASSQPVGQVSDTQYF. DNA for the CDR3: TGCGCCAGCAGCCAACCCGTGGGACAGGTATCAGATACGCAGTATTTT.

This chain links TRBV10-3 with TRBJ1-3; tentative D call: TRBD1 (6 bases). This CDR3 is 15 amino acids long. V lost 2 bases and J 3 bases, leaving 11 bases between the germline ends. The V gene's germline CDR1 is ENHRY and CDR2 SYGVKD. For the CDR3, the DNA is TGTGCCATCAGTGAGACAGGGCCGGGTGGAAACACCATATATTTT. Translating gives CAISETGPGGNTIYF.

V is TRBV27 and J is TRBJ1-1, with a possible D match to TRBD1 (5 bases). The germline V gene has CDR1 MNHEY and CDR2 SMNVEV (reference sequence). The CDR3 loop spans 15 amino acids. The ends were cut back, 2 bases at V and 5 bases at J, with 15 bases in the middle. The CDR3: CASSLTAGLGTEAFF. CDR3 nucleotides: TGTGCCAGCAGTTTAACCGCAGGGCTGGGGACTGAAGCTTTCTTT.

The V call is TRBV28, the J call TRBJ2-7; D gene uncertain. Trimming pared 3 bases from V and 1 base from J, leaving 13 bases between. CDR1 is MDHEN and CDR2 is SYDVKM in the germline V gene. This CDR3 is 15 amino acids long. DNA for the CDR3: TGTGCCAGCAGTTTTCCCCGGGCCCCATCCTACGAGCAGTACTTC. Amino acids: CASSFPRAPSYEQYF.

This chain joins TRBV28 and TRBJ2-1; TRBD2 matches 7 bases. This CDR3 is 15 amino acids long. V was clipped by 9 bases and J by 5 bases; unmatched bases: 13. Germline V gives CDR1 MDHEN, CDR2 SYDVKM. The CDR3 region is CASRQREGSHNEQFF. The CDR3 DNA follows: TGTGCCAGTAGACAGCGGGAAGGTTCCCACAATGAGCAGTTCTTC.

CDR3 nucleotide sequence: TGTGCCAGCAGTATCCGGGACAGGGCGATAGGGAGTGAAGCTTTCTTT. Translation gives CASSIRDRAIGSEAFF. The V and J genes are TRBV28 and TRBJ1-1, with 9 bases aligning to TRBD1. The CDR3 spans 16 residues. V lost 5 bases, J lost 7 bases, and 14 bases stayed unmatched. Per the germline V gene, CDR1 is MDHEN and CDR2 is SYDVKM.

This chain uses TRBV5-1 with TRBJ2-7; 9 bases are a match to TRBD2. This CDR3 is 15 amino acids long. V was pared by 3 bases and J by 2 bases, with 6 bases of the junction left unmatched. CDR1 is SGHRS and CDR2 is YFSETQ in the germline V gene. The CDR3 sequence: CASSWFSGSTYEQYF. CDR3 nucleotides: TGCGCCAGCAGCTGGTTTAGCGGGAGTACCTACGAGCAGTACTTC.

The gene calls are TRBV7-2 and TRBJ2-7; TRBD1 aligns across 7 bases. The J segment lost 3 bases and the V segment lost 1 base, leaving 3 bases of the junction unmatched. CDR1 is SGHTA and CDR2 is FQGNSA in the germline V gene. This CDR3 has 14 residues. The CDR3 loop reads CASSLGGGGYEQYF. In DNA, the CDR3 is TGTGCCAGCAGCTTAGGAGGGGGCGGCTACGAGCAGTACTTC. The full variable domain, with the rest looked up from reference TRBV7-2 and TRBJ2-7, is GAGVSQSPSNKVTEKGKDVELRCDPISGHTALYWYRQSLGQGLEFLIYFQGNSAPDKSGLPSDRFSAERTGGSVSTLTIQRTQQEDSAVYLCASSLGGGGYEQYFGPGTRLTVT.

The V and J genes are TRBV7-9 and TRBJ1-5, with TRBD1 matching over 10 bases. The CDR3 runs 13 residues. Germline V CDR1 and CDR2: SEHNR, FQNEAQ (reference sequence). J was trimmed by 3 bases and V by 10 bases; bases with no gene match: 3. CDR3 nucleotides: TGTGCCATAGGGACAGGGGTCAATCAGCCCCAGCATTTT. Translating gives CAIGTGVNQPQHF.

The V gene is TRBV18, the J gene TRBJ2-7; the match to TRBD1 covers 7 bases. J lost 2 bases, V lost 3 bases, and 7 bases had no gene match. The CDR3 loop spans 15 amino acids. CDR1 KGHSH and CDR2 LQKENI come from the germline V gene. The CDR3 sequence: CASSPPGQSPYEQYF. CDR3 nucleotide sequence: TGTGCCAGCTCACCCCCGGGACAGAGCCCCTACGAGCAGTACTTC.

The gene calls are TRBV30 and TRBJ1-2; a possible D gene is TRBD1 (6 bases). The CDR3 covers 14 residues. Germline V gene data show CDR1 as GTSNPN and CDR2 as SVGIG (reference sequence). Trimming shortened V by 1 base and J by 6 bases, and 15 bases separated the two germline ends. This CDR3 reads CAWSGLWQGNGYTF. CDR3 bases: TGTGCCTGGAGTGGGTTATGGCAGGGGAATGGCTACACCTTC.

The chain recombines TRBV6-4 with TRBJ2-1, with 9 bases lining up with TRBD2. Looked up from germline, CDR1 is MRHNA and CDR2 is SNTAGT. The CDR3 is 14 amino acids. The V and J ends lost 4 bases and 4 bases, in that order; junction bases with no gene match: 2. CDR3 residues: CASSVLAGYNEQFF. The CDR3 DNA reads TGTGCCAGCAGTGTACTAGCGGGTTACAATGAGCAGTTCTTC.

The gene calls are TRBV7-9 and TRBJ2-1; unclear D gene. With 3 bases removed from V and 10 bases from J, the gap between germline ends came to 13 bases. Germline-derived CDR1 and CDR2 are SEHNR and FQNEAQ (reference sequence). This CDR3 has 13 amino acids. The CDR3 DNA follows: TGTGCCAGCAGCTTTGTGACAACTGGGGAGCAGTTCTTC. Protein sequence: CASSFVTTGEQFF.

This chain links TRBV9 with TRBJ1-2; the match to TRBD1 covers 9 bases. CDR1 and CDR2 from the germline V gene are SGDLS and YYNGEE. V was clipped by 0 bases and J by 5 bases; unmatched bases: 5. The CDR3 consists of 15 residues. CDR3 nucleotide sequence: TGTGCCAGCAGCGTAGAAGGGACAGGGAGTTATGGCTACACCTTC. This codes for CASSVEGTGSYGYTF.

The chain uses TRBV30 and TRBJ2-2; D not certain. The CDR3 sequence is 10 residues long. With 2 bases removed from V and 6 bases from J, the gap between germline ends came to 1 base. In germline, CDR1 is GTSNPN, CDR2 SVGIG (reference sequence). This CDR3 reads CAWSSGELFF. In nucleotides, the CDR3 is TGTGCCTGGAGTTCCGGGGAGCTGTTTTTT.

This sequence joins TRBV29-1 and TRBJ1-3, with TRBD1 matching over 7 bases. CDR1 is SQVTM and CDR2 is ANQGSEA in the germline V gene. The CDR3 has 14 residues. The junction had 6 bases not matched to a gene; V was cut back by 7 bases and J by 0 bases. The CDR3 bases are TGCAGCGCGTCGGGACAGAACTCTGGAAACACCATATATTTT. It is translated as CSASGQNSGNTIYF.

The V and J genes are TRBV4-1 and TRBJ2-2, with D perhaps matching TRBD2 (6 bases). V was pared by 0 bases and J by 4 bases, with 12 bases between. Germline-derived CDR1 and CDR2 are MGHRA and YSYEKL. The CDR3 is 16 residues long. CDR3: CASSQDSGERTGELFF. In nucleotides, the CDR3 is TGCGCCAGCAGCCAAGATTCGGGGGAACGCACCGGGGAGCTGTTTTTT.

The chain carries TRBV9 and TRBJ2-5; D unclear. CDR1 SGDLS and CDR2 YYNGEE come from the germline V gene. CDR3 length: 13 residues. The V end lost 0 bases, the J end lost 2 bases, and 5 bases lay between the germline ends. The CDR3: CASSVDSQETQYF. CDR3 DNA sequence: TGTGCCAGCAGCGTAGACAGTCAAGAGACCCAGTACTTC.

CDR3 DNA sequence: TGTGCCAGCAGGGGGGACTTGCGGGAGGGTATGGACACCGGGGAGCTGTTTTTT. Amino acid sequence: CASRGDLREGMDTGELFF. The V gene is TRBV2, the J gene TRBJ2-2, with 9 bases fitting TRBD2. CDR3 length equals 18 residues. The V and J ends lost 6 bases and 3 bases, in that order; junction bases with no gene match: 14. Germline V gene sequence: CDR1 SNHLY, CDR2 FYNNEI.